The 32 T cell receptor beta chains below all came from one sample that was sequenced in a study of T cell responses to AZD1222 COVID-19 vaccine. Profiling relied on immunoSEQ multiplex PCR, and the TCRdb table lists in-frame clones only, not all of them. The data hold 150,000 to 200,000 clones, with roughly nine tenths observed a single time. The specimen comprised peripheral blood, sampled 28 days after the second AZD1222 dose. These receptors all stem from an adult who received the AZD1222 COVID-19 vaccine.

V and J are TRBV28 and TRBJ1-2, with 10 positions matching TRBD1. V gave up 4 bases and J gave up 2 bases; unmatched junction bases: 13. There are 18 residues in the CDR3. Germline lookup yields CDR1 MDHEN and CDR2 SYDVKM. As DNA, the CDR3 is TGTGCCAGCAGTTCGACCGGGACAGGGGAAGAGAGGAACTATGGCTACACCTTC. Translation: CASSSTGTGEERNYGYTF.

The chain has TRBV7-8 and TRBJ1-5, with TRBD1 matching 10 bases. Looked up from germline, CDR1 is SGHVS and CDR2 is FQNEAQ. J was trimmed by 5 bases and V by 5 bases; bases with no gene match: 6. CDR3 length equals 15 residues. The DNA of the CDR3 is TGTGCCAGCAGCACCTCCGGGACAGGGGATCAGCCCCAGCATTTT. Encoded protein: CASSTSGTGDQPQHF.

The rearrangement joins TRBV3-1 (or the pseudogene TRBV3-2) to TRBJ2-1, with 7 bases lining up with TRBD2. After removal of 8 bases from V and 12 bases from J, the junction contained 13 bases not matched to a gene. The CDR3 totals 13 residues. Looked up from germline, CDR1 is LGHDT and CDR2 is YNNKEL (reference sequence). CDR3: CASRREPRAAQFF. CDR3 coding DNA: TGTGCCAGCCGGCGGGAGCCCCGCGCGGCGCAGTTCTTC.

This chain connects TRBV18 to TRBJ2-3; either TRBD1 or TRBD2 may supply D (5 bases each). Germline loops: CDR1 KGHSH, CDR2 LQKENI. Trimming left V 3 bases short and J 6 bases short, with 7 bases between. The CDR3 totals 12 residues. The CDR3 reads CASSPGADTQYF. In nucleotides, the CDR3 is TGTGCCAGCTCACCCGGGGCCGATACGCAGTATTTT.

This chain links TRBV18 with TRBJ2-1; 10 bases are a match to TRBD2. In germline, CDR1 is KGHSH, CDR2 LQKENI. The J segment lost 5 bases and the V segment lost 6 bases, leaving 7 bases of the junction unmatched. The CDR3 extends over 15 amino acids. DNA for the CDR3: TGTGCCAGCTCGGCCAGCGGGGGGGCCCACAATGAGCAGTTCTTC. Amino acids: CASSASGGAHNEQFF.

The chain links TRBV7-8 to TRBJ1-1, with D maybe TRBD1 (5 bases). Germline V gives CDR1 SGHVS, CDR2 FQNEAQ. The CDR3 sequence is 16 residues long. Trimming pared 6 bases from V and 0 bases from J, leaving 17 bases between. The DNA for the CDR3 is TGTGCCAGCAGTAGTAACTTGGGGCGCATGAACACTGAAGCTTTCTTT. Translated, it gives CASSSNLGRMNTEAFF. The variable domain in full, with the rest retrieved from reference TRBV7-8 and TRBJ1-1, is GAGVSQSPRYKVAKRGQDVALRCDPISGHVSLFWYQQALGQGPEFLTYFQNEAQLDKSGLPSDRFFAERPEGSVSTLKIQRTQQEDSAVYLCASSSNLGRMNTEAFFGQGTRLTVV.

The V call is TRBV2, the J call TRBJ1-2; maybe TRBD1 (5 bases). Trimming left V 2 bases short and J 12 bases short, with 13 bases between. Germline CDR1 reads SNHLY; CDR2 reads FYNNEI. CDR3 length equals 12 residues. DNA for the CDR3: TGTGCCAGCAGTGAATCGGGGAGGGGAGACACCTTC. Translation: CASSESGRGDTF.

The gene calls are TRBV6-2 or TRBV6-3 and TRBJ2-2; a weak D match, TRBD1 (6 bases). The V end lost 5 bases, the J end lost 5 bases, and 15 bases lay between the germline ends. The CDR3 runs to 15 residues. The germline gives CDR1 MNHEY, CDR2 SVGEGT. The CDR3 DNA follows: TGTGCCAGCAGTCTGACAGGAACGTGGACCGGGGAGCTGTTTTTT. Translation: CASSLTGTWTGELFF.

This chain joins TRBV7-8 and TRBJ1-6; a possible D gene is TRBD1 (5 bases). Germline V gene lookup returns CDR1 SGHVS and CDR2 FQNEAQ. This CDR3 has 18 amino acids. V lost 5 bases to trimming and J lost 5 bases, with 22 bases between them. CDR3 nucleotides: TGTGCCAGCAGCCGCCCGACCCGGGGGGGATGGAATAATTCACCCCTCCACTTT. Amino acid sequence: CASSRPTRGGWNNSPLHF. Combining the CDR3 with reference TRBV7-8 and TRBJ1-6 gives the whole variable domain GAGVSQSPRYKVAKRGQDVALRCDPISGHVSLFWYQQALGQGPEFLTYFQNEAQLDKSGLPSDRFFAERPEGSVSTLKIQRTQQEDSAVYLCASSRPTRGGWNNSPLHFGNGTRLTVT.

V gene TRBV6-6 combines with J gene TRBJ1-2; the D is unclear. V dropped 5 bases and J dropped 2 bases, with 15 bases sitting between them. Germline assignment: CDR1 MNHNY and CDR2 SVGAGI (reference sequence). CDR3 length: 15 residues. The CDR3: CASSHVGTLNYGYTF. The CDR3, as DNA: TGTGCCAGCAGTCACGTGGGCACCCTGAACTATGGCTACACCTTC.

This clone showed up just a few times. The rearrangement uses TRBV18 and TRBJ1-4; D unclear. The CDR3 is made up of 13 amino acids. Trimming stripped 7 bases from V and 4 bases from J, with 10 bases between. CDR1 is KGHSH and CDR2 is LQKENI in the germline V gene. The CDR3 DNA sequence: TGTGCCAGCTGTTCCTCACTTAATGAAAAACTGTTTTTT. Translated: CASCSSLNEKLFF.

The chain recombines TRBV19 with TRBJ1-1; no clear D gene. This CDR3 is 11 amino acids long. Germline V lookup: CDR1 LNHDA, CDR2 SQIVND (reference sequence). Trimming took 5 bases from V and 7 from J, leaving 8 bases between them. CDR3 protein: CASSLGGEAFF. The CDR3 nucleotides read TGTGCCAGTAGTCTCGGAGGTGAAGCTTTCTTT.

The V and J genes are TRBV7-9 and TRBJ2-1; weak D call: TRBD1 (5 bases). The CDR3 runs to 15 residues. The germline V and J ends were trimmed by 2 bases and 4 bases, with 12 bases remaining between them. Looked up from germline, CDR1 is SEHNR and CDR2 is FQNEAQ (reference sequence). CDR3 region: CASSLSTGGYNEQFF. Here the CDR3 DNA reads TGTGCCAGCAGCTTATCCACAGGTGGATACAATGAGCAGTTCTTC.

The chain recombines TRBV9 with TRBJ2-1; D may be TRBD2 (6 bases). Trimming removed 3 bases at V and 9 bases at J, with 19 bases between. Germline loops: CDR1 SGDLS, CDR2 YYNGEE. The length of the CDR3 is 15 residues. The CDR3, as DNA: TGTGCCAGCAGCGGACGGGAACCGACTAGTCTTGAGCAGTTCTTC. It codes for CASSGREPTSLEQFF.

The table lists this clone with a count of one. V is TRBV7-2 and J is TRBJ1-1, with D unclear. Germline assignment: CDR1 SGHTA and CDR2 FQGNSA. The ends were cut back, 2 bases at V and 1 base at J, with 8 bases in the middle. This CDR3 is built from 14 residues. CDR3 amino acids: CASSLYGENTEAFF. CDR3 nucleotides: TGTGCCAGCAGCTTATACGGAGAGAACACTGAAGCTTTCTTT.

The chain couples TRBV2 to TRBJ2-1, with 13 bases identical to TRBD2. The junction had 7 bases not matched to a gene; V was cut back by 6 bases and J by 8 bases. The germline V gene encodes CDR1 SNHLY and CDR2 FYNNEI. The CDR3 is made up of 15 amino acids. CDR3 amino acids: CASRAGTSGTDEQFF. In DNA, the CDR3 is TGTGCCAGCAGAGCCGGGACTAGCGGGACGGATGAGCAGTTCTTC.

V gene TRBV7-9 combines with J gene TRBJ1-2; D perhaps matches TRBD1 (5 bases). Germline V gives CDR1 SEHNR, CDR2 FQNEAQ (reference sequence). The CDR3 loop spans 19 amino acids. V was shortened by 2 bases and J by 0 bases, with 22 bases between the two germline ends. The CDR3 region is CASSLWPRASASPNYGYTF. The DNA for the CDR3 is TGTGCCAGCAGCTTATGGCCCAGGGCCAGCGCCTCCCCTAACTATGGCTACACCTTC.

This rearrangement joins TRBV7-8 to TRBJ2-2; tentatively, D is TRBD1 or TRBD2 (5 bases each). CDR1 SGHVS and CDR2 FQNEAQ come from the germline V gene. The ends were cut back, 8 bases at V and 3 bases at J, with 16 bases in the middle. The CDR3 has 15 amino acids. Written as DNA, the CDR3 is TGTGCCAGCCCATTTGGGGGAGTCGACACCGGGGAGCTGTTTTTT. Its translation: CASPFGGVDTGELFF.

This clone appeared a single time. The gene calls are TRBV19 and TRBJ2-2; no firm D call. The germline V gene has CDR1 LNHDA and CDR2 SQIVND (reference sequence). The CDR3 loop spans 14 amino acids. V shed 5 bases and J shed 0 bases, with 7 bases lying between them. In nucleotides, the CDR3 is TGTGCCAGTAGTCCACGAACGAACACCGGGGAGCTGTTTTTT. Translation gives CASSPRTNTGELFF.

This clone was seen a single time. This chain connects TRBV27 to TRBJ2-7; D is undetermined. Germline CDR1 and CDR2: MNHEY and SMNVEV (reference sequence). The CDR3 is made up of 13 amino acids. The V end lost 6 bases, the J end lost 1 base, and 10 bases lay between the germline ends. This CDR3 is CASSLTASYEQYF. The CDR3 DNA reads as TGTGCCAGCAGCCTAACGGCGTCCTACGAGCAGTACTTC.

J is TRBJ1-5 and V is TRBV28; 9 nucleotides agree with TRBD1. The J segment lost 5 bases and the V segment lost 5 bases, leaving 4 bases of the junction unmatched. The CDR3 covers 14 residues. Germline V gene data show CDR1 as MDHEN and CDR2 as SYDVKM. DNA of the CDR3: TGTGCCAGCAGTCCGGGACAGGGCCATCAGCCCCAGCATTTT. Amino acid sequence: CASSPGQGHQPQHF.

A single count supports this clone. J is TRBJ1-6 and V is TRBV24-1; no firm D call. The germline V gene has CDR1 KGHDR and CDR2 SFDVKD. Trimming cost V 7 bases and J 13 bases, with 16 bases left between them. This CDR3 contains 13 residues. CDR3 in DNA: TGTGCCACCAGCCATGGGCCTACTAGTCCCCTCCACTTT. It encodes CATSHGPTSPLHF.

CDR3 sequence (DNA): TGTGCCAGCAGCTCTGGACGGGTACGAGGCACTGAAGCTTTCTTT. Encoded protein: CASSSGRVRGTEAFF. This chain links TRBV5-4 with TRBJ1-1; no clear D gene. CDR3 length equals 15 residues. Trimming took off 3 bases at V and 4 bases at J, with 16 bases between the two ends. Germline-derived CDR1 and CDR2 are SGHNT and YYREEE (reference sequence).

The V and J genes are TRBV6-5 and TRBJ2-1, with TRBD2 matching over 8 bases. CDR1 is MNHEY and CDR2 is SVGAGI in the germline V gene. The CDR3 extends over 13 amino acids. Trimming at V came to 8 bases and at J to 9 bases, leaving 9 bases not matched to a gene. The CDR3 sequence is CASREGPRGEQFF. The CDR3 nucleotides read TGTGCCAGCCGGGAGGGGCCCCGGGGTGAGCAGTTCTTC.

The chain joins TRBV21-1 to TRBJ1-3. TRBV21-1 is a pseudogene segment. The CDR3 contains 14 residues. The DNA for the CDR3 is TGTGCCAGCACCCGGGTCTTCTCTGGAAACACCATATATTTT. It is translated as CASTRVFSGNTIYF.

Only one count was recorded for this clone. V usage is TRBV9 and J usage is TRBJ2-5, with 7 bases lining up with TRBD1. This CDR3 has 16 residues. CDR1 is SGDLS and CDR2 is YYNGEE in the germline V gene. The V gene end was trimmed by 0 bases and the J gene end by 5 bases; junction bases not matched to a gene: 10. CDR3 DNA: TGTGCCAGCAGCGTAGCGGCAGGGGGTTTATTGGAGACCCAGTACTTC. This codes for CASSVAAGGLLETQYF.

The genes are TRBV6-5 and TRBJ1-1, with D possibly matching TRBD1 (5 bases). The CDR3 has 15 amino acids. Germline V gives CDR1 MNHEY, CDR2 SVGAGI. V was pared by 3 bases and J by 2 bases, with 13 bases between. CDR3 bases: TGTGCCAGCAGTTATTGGGGGGGTCCCAACACTGAAGCTTTCTTT. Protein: CASSYWGGPNTEAFF.

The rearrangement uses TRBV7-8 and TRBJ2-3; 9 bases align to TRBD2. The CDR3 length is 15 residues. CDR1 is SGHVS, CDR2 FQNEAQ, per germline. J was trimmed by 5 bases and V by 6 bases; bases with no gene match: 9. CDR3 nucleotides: TGTGCCAGCAGATCTGAGGCGGGAGGGGTAGATACGCAGTATTTT. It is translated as CASRSEAGGVDTQYF.

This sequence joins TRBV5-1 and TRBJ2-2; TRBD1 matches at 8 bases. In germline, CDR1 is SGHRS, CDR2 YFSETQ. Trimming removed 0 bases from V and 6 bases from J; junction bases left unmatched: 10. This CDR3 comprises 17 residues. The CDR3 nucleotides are TGCGCCAGCAGCTTGGAATGGGCGGACAGGGATTCCGGGGAGCTGTTTTTT. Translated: CASSLEWADRDSGELFF.

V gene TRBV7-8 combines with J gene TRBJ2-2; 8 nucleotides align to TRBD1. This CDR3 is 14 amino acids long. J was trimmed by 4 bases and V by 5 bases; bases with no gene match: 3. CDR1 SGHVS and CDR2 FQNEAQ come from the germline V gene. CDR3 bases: TGTGCCAGCAGCAACGGACAGGGCACCGGGGAGCTGTTTTTT. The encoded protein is CASSNGQGTGELFF.

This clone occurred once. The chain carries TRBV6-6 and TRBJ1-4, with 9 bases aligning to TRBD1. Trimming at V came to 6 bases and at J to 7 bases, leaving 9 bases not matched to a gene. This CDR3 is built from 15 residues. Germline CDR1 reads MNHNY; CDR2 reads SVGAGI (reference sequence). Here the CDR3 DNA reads TGTGCCAGCAGCAAACCGGGACAGGGCGTTGAAAAACTGTTTTTT. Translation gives CASSKPGQGVEKLFF.

The CDR3 here is CASSPGMGVYEQYF. As DNA, the CDR3 is TGCGCCAGCAGCCCGGGGATGGGGGTCTACGAGCAGTACTTC. V is TRBV5-1 and J is TRBJ2-7; D tentatively fits TRBD1 or TRBD2 (5 bases each). Trimming left V 4 bases short and J 3 bases short, with 14 bases between. The CDR3 is made up of 14 amino acids. CDR1 and CDR2 (germline): SGHRS, YFSETQ.